These 13 T cell receptor beta chains were all obtained from the same sample, sequenced in a study of T cell changes during pregnancy in multiple sclerosis. TCRdb keeps only in-frame clones here, not all; method: immunoSEQ multiplex PCR. The sample has 70,000 to 85,000 clones, about 90% seen once. Sample: peripheral blood, taken before pregnancy. All receptors derive from a female donor with multiple sclerosis, enrolled in a pregnancy study.

The V and J genes are TRBV4-1 and TRBJ2-7; 10 bases agree with TRBD1. The trim removed 1 base at V and 0 bases at J, leaving 9 bases unmatched. Germline CDR1 is MGHRA and CDR2 is YSYEKL. This CDR3 spans 18 amino acids. CDR3 sequence (DNA): TGCGCCAGCAGCCAAGGAGTGGGGACAGGGGCCTTCTCCTACGAGCAGTACTTC. It specifies CASSQGVGTGAFSYEQYF.

The V call is TRBV18, the J call TRBJ2-1, with 7 bases lining up with TRBD1. Germline loops: CDR1 KGHSH, CDR2 LQKENI. CDR3 length equals 16 residues. J was trimmed by 7 bases and V by 6 bases; bases with no gene match: 15. CDR3 nucleotides: TGTGCCAGCTCTCCCAACCAACTCGGGACAGTTAATGAGCAGTTCTTC. Its translation is CASSPNQLGTVNEQFF.

The chain couples TRBV2 to TRBJ1-2; D is unclear. The germline V gene has CDR1 SNHLY and CDR2 FYNNEI. Between the trimmed V and J ends, which lost 6 bases and 10 bases, there was a span of 12 bases. The CDR3 is 11 residues long. The CDR3 nucleotides read TGTGCCAGCAGGGAGGAGAGGGTCTACACCTTC. It is translated as CASREERVYTF. Based on the CDR3 plus reference TRBV2 and TRBJ1-2, the full variable domain is EPEVTQTPSHQVTQMGQEVILRCVPISNHLYFYWYRQILGQKVEFLVSFYNNEISEKSEIFDDQFSVERPDGSNFTLKIRSTKLEDSAMYFCASREERVYTFGSGTRLTVV.

The gene calls are TRBV30 and TRBJ1-1; the D is unclear. The germline V and J ends were trimmed by 1 base and 5 bases, with 11 bases remaining between them. There are 13 residues in the CDR3. CDR1 is GTSNPN, CDR2 SVGIG, per germline (reference sequence). In nucleotides, the CDR3 is TGTGCCTGGAGTGAAGGCGGCCTGACTGAAGCTTTCTTT. This encodes CAWSEGGLTEAFF.

The rearrangement uses TRBV4-1 and TRBJ2-7; unclear D gene. V lost 1 base and J 2 bases, leaving 6 bases between the germline ends. The CDR3 runs to 13 residues. The germline CDR1 and CDR2 sequences are MGHRA and YSYEKL. The CDR3 spells CASSQVTAYEQYF. The CDR3 bases are TGCGCCAGCAGCCAAGTCACTGCCTACGAGCAGTACTTC.

The CDR3 DNA sequence: TGTGCCTGGACCCCCCGCGGGAGGGGGAATGAGCAGTTCTTC. Translating it yields CAWTPRGRGNEQFF. V is TRBV30 and J is TRBJ2-1; 9 positions agree with TRBD2. V was pared by 4 bases and J by 7 bases, with 8 bases of the junction left unmatched. The CDR3 runs to 14 residues. In germline, CDR1 is GTSNPN, CDR2 SVGIG (reference sequence).

V usage is TRBV6-4 and J usage is TRBJ2-1, with TRBD2 matching 9 bases. Germline V gene sequence: CDR1 MRHNA, CDR2 SNTAGT. J was trimmed by 4 bases and V by 3 bases; bases with no gene match: 7. The length of the CDR3 is 16 residues. The CDR3 DNA reads TGTGCCAGCAGTGAATTAGGTAGCGGGAGTTACAATGAGCAGTTCTTC. Encoded protein: CASSELGSGSYNEQFF.

The chain is built from TRBV9 and TRBJ1-1; D remains ambiguous. Germline values: CDR1 SGDLS, CDR2 YYNGEE. V lost 0 bases to trimming and J lost 0 bases, with 3 bases between them. CDR3 length: 13 residues. The CDR3 loop reads CASSVAVNTEAFF. CDR3 bases: TGTGCCAGCAGCGTAGCCGTGAACACTGAAGCTTTCTTT. The full variable domain, in which reference TRBV9 and TRBJ1-1 provide the parts outside the CDR3, is DSGVTQTPKHLITATGQRVTLRCSPRSGDLSVYWYQQSLDQGLQFLIQYYNGEERAKGNILERFSAQQFPDLHSELNLSSLELGDSALYFCASSVAVNTEAFFGQGTRLTVV.

The chain's CDR3 is CASSEDPAGAVGWVQFF. The CDR3 DNA reads as TGTGCCAGCAGTGAAGATCCTGCGGGAGCGGTTGGATGGGTGCAGTTCTTC. The rearrangement joins TRBV6-1 to TRBJ2-1; 7 bases line up with TRBD2. The germline V gene has CDR1 MNHNS and CDR2 SASEGT. V trimming: 1 base; J trimming: 12 bases; junction bases outside the gene matches: 18. The CDR3 covers 17 residues.

This chain joins TRBV5-1 and TRBJ2-7; TRBD2 agrees at 9 bases. The CDR3 runs 16 residues. Germline CDR1 is SGHRS and CDR2 is YFSETQ. With 3 bases clipped from V and 3 bases from J, the junction kept 10 bases outside the gene matches. The CDR3 DNA reads TGCGCCAGCAGCTCGGAGGGAAAGCGGGGGGTCTACGAGCAGTACTTC. Its translation is CASSSEGKRGVYEQYF.

The genes are TRBV19 and TRBJ2-1; a possible D gene is TRBD2 (5 bases). Germline V gene sequence: CDR1 LNHDA, CDR2 SQIVND (reference sequence). CDR3 length equals 16 residues. The V end was cut by 7 bases, the J end by 2 bases, with 18 bases between. CDR3 in DNA: TGTGCCAGTACCGACCCGGGTAGCGCCACCTACAATGAGCAGTTCTTC. Its translation: CASTDPGSATYNEQFF.

The chain has TRBV27 and TRBJ1-2, with a weak D call TRBD1 (5 bases). V dropped 5 bases and J dropped 0 bases, with 16 bases sitting between them. The CDR3 has 16 amino acids. Looked up from germline, CDR1 is MNHEY and CDR2 is SMNVEV (reference sequence). The CDR3: CASSQLGTRTNYGYTF. CDR3 nucleotide sequence: TGTGCCAGCAGTCAACTTGGGACTCGTACTAACTATGGCTACACCTTC.

The rearrangement uses TRBV6-6 and TRBJ1-1; a possible D gene is TRBD1 (6 bases). The CDR3 is 12 amino acids. From germline, CDR1 is MNHNY and CDR2 SVGAGI (reference sequence). The V end was cut by 0 bases, the J end by 8 bases, with 7 bases between. The CDR3 nucleotides read TGTGCCAGCAGTTACTCGAGGGGGGAAGCTTTCTTT. This gives the protein CASSYSRGEAFF.